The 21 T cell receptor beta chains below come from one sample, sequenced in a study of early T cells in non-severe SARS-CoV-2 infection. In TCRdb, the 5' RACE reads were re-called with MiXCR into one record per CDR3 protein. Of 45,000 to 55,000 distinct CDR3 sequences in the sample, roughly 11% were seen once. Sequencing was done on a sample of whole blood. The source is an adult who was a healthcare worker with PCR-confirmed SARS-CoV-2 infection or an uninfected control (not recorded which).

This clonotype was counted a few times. CDR3 in DNA: TGCAGTGCTAGGAACTACATCCTAGCGGGGCATCCGGATACGCAGTATTTT. Translated: CSARNYILAGHPDTQYF. The rearrangement links TRBV20-1 to TRBJ2-3; 9 bases line up with TRBD2. V lost 3 bases to trimming and J lost 6 bases; unmatched junction nucleotides: 16. The CDR3 loop spans 17 amino acids. CDR1 and CDR2 (germline): DFQATT, SNEGSKA (reference sequence).

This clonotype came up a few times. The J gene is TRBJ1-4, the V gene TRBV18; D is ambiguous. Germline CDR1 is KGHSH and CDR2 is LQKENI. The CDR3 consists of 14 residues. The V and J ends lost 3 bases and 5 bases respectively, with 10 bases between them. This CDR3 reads CASSPSGLNEKLFF. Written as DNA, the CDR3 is TGTGCCAGCTCACCCTCGGGCCTAAATGAAAAACTGTTTTTT. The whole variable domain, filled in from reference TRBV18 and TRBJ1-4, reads NAGVMQNPRHLVRRRGQEARLRCSPMKGHSHVYWYRQLPEEGLKFMVYLQKENIIDESGMPKERFSAEFPKEGPSILRIQQVVRGDSAAYFCASSPSGLNEKLFFGSGTQLSVL.

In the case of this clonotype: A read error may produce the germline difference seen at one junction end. The CDR3: CASRTSGRGLAEKLIF. The CDR3 DNA is TGTGCCAGCAGAACAAGTGGTAGGGGGCTTGCTGAAAAACTGATTTTT. The chain has TRBV28 and TRBJ1-4; 7 positions agree with TRBD1. The germline V gene encodes CDR1 MDHEN and CDR2 SYDVKM. CDR3 length: 16 amino acids.

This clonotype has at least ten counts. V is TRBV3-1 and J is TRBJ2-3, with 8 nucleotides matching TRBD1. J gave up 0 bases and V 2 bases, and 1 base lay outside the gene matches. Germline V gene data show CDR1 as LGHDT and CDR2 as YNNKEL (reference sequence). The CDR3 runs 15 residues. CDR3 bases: TGTGCCAGCAGCCAATGGGACAGGAGCACAGATACGCAGTATTTT. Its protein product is CASSQWDRSTDTQYF.

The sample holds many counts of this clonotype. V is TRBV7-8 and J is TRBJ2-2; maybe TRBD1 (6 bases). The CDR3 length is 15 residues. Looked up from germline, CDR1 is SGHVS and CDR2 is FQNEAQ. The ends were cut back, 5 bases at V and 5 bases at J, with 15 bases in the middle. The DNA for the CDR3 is TGTGCCAGCAGCCTCCGGGACATGGGGACCGGGGAGCTGTTTTTT. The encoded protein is CASSLRDMGTGELFF.

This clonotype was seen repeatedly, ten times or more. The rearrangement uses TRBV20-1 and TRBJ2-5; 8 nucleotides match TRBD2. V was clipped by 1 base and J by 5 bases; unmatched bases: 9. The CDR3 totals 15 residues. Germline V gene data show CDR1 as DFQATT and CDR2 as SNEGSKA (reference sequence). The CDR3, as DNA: TGCAGTGCTAGAGGGGGTAGCGGGGACCTCGAGACCCAGTACTTC. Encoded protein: CSARGGSGDLETQYF.

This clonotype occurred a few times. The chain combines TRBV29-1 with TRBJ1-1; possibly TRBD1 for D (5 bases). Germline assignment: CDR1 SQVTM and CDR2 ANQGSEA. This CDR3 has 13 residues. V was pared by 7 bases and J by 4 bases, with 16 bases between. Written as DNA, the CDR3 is TGCAGCGGCGGAGGTGCAGGGATCACTGAAGCTTTCTTT. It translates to CSGGGAGITEAFF.

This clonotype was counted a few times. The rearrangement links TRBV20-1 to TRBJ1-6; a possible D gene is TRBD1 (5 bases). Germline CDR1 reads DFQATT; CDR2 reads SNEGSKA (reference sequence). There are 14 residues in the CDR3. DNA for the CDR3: TGCAGCCAGTCAGGGACTTTCTATAATTCACCCCTCCACTTT. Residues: CSQSGTFYNSPLHF.

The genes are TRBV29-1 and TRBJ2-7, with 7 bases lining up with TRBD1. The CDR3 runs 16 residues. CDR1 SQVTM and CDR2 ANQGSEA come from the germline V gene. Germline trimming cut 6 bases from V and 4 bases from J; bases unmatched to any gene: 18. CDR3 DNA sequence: TGCAGCGTCGAGGACAGACAGGGAAACGTCGGATACGAGCAGTACTTC. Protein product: CSVEDRQGNVGYEQYF.

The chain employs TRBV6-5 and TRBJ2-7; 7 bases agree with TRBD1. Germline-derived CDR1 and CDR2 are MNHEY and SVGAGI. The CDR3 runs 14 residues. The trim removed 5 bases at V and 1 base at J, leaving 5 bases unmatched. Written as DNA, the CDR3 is TGTGCCAGCAGTAAACAGGGGCAATCCTACGAGCAGTACTTC. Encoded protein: CASSKQGQSYEQYF.

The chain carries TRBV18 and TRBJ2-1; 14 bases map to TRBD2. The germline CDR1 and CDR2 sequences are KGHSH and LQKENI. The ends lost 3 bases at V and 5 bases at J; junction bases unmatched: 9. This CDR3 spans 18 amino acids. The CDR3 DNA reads TGTGCCAGCTCACCCGAGGGGACTAGCGGGAGTAGAAACAATGAGCAGTTCTTC. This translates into CASSPEGTSGSRNNEQFF.

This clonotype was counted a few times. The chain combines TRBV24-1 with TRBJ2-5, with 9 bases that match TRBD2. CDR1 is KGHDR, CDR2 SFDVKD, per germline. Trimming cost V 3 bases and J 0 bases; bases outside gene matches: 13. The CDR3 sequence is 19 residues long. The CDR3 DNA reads TGTGCCACCAGTGATCCCCCGATAATGGCGGGAGGGGACCAAGAGACCCAGTACTTC. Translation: CATSDPPIMAGGDQETQYF.

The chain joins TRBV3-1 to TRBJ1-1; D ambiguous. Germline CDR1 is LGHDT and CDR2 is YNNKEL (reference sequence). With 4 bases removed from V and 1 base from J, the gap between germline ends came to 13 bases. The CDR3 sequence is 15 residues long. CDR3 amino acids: CASSLSAAANTEAFF. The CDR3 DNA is TGTGCCAGCAGCCTAAGCGCGGCAGCGAACACTGAAGCTTTCTTT.

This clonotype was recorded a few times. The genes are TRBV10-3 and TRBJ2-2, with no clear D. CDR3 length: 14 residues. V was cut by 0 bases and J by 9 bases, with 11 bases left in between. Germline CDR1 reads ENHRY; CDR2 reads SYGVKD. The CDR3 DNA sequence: TGTGCCATCAGTGAGTCGACCCGATCGAGGGAGCTGTTTTTT. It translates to CAISESTRSRELFF.

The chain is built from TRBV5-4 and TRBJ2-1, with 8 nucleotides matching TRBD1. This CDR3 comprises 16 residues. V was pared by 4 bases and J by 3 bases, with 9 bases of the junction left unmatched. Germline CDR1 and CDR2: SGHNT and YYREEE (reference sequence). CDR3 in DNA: TGTGCCAGCAGCCCACCCTTGGGACAGGTCTACAATGAGCAGTTCTTC. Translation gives CASSPPLGQVYNEQFF.

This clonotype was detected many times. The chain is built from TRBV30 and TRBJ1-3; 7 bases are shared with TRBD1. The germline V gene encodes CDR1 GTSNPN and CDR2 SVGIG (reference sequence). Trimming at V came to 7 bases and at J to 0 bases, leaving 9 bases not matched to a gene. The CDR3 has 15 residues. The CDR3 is CASQRNRGSGNTIYF. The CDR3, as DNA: TGTGCCTCCCAGAGGAACAGGGGCTCTGGAAACACCATATATTTT.

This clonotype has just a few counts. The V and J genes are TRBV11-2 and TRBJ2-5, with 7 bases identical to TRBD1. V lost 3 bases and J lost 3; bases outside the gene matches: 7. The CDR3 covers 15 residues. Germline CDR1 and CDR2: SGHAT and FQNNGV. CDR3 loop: CASSLAGGSEETQYF. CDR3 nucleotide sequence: TGTGCCAGCAGCTTGGCAGGGGGTTCGGAAGAGACCCAGTACTTC.

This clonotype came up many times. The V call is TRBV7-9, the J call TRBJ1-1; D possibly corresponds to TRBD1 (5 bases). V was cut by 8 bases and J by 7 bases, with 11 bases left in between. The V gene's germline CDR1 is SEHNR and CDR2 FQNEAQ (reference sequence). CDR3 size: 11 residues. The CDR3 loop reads CASRRANEAFF. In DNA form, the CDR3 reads TGTGCCAGCCGCAGGGCGAATGAAGCTTTCTTT.

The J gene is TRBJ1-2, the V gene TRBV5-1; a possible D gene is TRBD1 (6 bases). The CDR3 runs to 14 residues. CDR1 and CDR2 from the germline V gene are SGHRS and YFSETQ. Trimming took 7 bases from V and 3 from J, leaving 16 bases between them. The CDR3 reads CASSEGGSDYGYTF. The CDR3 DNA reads TGCGCCAGCTCCGAGGGGGGGAGCGACTATGGCTACACCTTC. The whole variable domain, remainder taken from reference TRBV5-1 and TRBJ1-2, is KAGVTQTPRYLIKTRGQQVTLSCSPISGHRSVSWYQQTPGQGLQFLFEYFSETQRNKGNFPGRFSGRQFSNSRSEMNVSTLELGDSALYLCASSEGGSDYGYTFGSGTRLTVV.

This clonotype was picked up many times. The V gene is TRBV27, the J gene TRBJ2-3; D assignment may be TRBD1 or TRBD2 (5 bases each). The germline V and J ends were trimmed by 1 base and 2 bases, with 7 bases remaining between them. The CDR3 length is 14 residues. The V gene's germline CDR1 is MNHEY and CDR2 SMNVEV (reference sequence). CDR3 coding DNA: TGTGCCAGCAGTTTATGGGGGTACACAGATACGCAGTATTTT. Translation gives CASSLWGYTDTQYF.

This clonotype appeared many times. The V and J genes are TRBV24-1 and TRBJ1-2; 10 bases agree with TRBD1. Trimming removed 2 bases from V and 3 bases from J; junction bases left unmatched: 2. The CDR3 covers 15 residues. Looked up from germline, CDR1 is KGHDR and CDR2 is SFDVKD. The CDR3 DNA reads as TGTGCCACCAGTGATTACGGGACAGGGGACTATGGCTACACCTTC. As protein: CATSDYGTGDYGYTF.